Each of the 29 T cell receptor beta chains below was sequenced from the same sample in a study of beta chain features in type 1 diabetes. General study points: The study found moderately but significantly shorter TCRB CDR3s in all four CD4+ subsets of Type 1 diabetes patients.

These TCRs' antigens remain unknown. Expressed TCRB transcripts were sequenced because the isolated RNA had all been reverse transcribed beforehand. Assay used: immunoSEQ multiplex PCR; TCRdb lists only in-frame clones, some missing. The sample has more than 300,000 clones, roughly 13% seen once. Input material: naive CD4+ T cells from blood. The receptors originated from a woman under 30 with type 1 diabetes.

This clone was seen a handful of times. The sample has other DNA sequences that encode this CDR3 too. J is TRBJ2-5 and V is TRBV7-2; 7 nucleotides line up with TRBD1. The CDR3 contains 15 residues. Looked up from germline, CDR1 is SGHTA and CDR2 is FQGNSA. The V segment lost 1 base and the J segment 2 bases; nucleotides outside the gene matches: 4. The CDR3 sequence: CASSLGGTAQETQYF. CDR3 in DNA: TGTGCCAGCAGCTTAGGAGGGACAGCACAAGAGACCCAGTACTTC.

In this sample, this clone turned up a few times. The V gene is TRBV7-3, the J gene TRBJ2-3; TRBD2 agrees at 7 bases. V gave up 2 bases and J gave up 4 bases; unmatched junction bases: 6. CDR3 length: 15 amino acids. Germline CDR1 reads SGHTA; CDR2 reads FQGTGA. CDR3 sequence reads: CASSLQAGRADTQYF. In nucleotides, the CDR3 is TGTGCCAGCAGCTTACAAGCGGGACGGGCAGATACGCAGTATTTT.

The chain has TRBV9 and TRBJ2-3, with D unclear. Germline CDR1 is SGDLS and CDR2 is YYNGEE. The CDR3 is 15 amino acids. Trimming left V 2 bases short and J 1 base short, with 11 bases between. The CDR3 DNA reads TGTGCCAGCAGCGTGGCGGTTACGGGCACAGATACGCAGTATTTT. Translation: CASSVAVTGTDTQYF.

This chain connects TRBV4-3 to TRBJ1-5, with unresolved D. This CDR3 is built from 13 residues. Between the trimmed V and J ends, which lost 0 bases and 5 bases, there was a span of 5 bases. The germline CDR1 and CDR2 sequences are LGHNA and YSLEER. CDR3 nucleotides: TGCGCCAGCAGCCAAGATCCGTATCAGCCCCAGCATTTT. This encodes CASSQDPYQPQHF.

This clone was picked up a small number of times. Here the CDR3 reads CAWSPRARAGELFF. The CDR3 nucleotides are TGTGCCTGGAGTCCCAGGGCCCGAGCCGGGGAGCTGTTTTTT. V and J are TRBV30 and TRBJ2-2; maybe TRBD1 (5 bases). Germline V gene sequence: CDR1 GTSNPN, CDR2 SVGIG (reference sequence). Deletions cut 2 bases from V and 6 bases from J, with 13 bases between. The CDR3 totals 14 residues.

The CDR3 coding sequence is TGTGCCAGCTCACCCCAGGGTACGACTAATGAAAAACTGTTTTTT. Translating it yields CASSPQGTTNEKLFF. This chain connects TRBV18 to TRBJ1-4; the D gene is possibly TRBD1 (5 bases). Trimming removed 3 bases at V and 2 bases at J, with 10 bases between. From germline, CDR1 is KGHSH and CDR2 LQKENI. CDR3 length equals 15 residues.

This clone was seen a handful of times. The chain employs TRBV2 and TRBJ2-2, with D possibly matching TRBD2 (5 bases). Trimming pared 7 bases from V and 6 bases from J, leaving 12 bases between. The germline gives CDR1 SNHLY, CDR2 FYNNEI. This CDR3 has 13 amino acids. CDR3 bases: TGTGCCAGCAATATGGGGAGCGCCGGGGAGCTGTTTTTT. It translates to CASNMGSAGELFF.

V is TRBV5-1 and J is TRBJ2-1, with D possibly being TRBD2 (6 bases). Trimming took 6 bases from V and 7 from J, leaving 14 bases between them. This CDR3 comprises 13 residues. Germline CDR1 and CDR2: SGHRS and YFSETQ. The CDR3 reads CASTVGGSNEQFF. CDR3 sequence (DNA): TGCGCCAGCACAGTCGGAGGGAGTAATGAGCAGTTCTTC.

The chain has TRBV18 and TRBJ1-1; no firm D call. V lost 0 bases to trimming and J lost 3 bases, with 11 bases between them. Germline-derived CDR1 and CDR2 are KGHSH and LQKENI. The CDR3 is 15 residues long. The CDR3, as DNA: TGTGCCAGCTCACCACCGATTGCTCGAGACACTGAAGCTTTCTTT. It specifies CASSPPIARDTEAFF.

The chain links TRBV28 to TRBJ1-5; 7 bases match TRBD1. The CDR3 has 15 amino acids. CDR1 and CDR2 from the germline V gene are MDHEN and SYDVKM. The V gene end was trimmed by 3 bases and the J gene end by 7 bases; junction bases not matched to a gene: 9. This CDR3 reads CASSFSFDRAQPQHF. In nucleotides, the CDR3 is TGTGCCAGCAGTTTTTCGTTCGACAGGGCCCAGCCCCAGCATTTT.

The chain is built from TRBV7-2 and TRBJ2-2, with 11 bases matching TRBD2. The CDR3 has 16 residues. With 7 bases clipped from V and 9 bases from J, the junction kept 13 bases outside the gene matches. Germline assignment: CDR1 SGHTA and CDR2 FQGNSA. CDR3 bases: TGTGCCAGCACTGGGGGGACTAGCGGTTTCCACCGGGAGCTGTTTTTT. Its protein product is CASTGGTSGFHRELFF.

This chain links TRBV6-5 with TRBJ2-1; D call uncertain. Germline V gene data show CDR1 as MNHEY and CDR2 as SVGAGI. The length of the CDR3 is 14 residues. V lost 2 bases, J lost 3 bases, and 8 bases lay in between. The CDR3 DNA follows: TGTGCCAGCAGTTACCAACCGAGCTACAATGAGCAGTTCTTC. Translated, it gives CASSYQPSYNEQFF.

In this sample, this clone turned up a few times. The chain is built from TRBV4-3 and TRBJ2-1, with 7 bases aligning to TRBD1. Germline V gives CDR1 LGHNA, CDR2 YSLEER. Trimming cost V 4 bases and J 3 bases; bases outside gene matches: 9. This CDR3 region has 16 residues. The chain's CDR3 is CASSRYHRGIYNEQFF. The CDR3 DNA reads as TGCGCCAGCAGCCGATACCACAGGGGAATCTACAATGAGCAGTTCTTC.

This clone was observed a handful of times. The J gene is TRBJ2-1, the V gene TRBV4-1; perhaps TRBD2 as D (6 bases). The V and J ends lost 0 bases and 10 bases respectively, with 13 bases between them. CDR1 and CDR2 from the germline V gene are MGHRA and YSYEKL. This CDR3 contains 14 residues. CDR3 DNA: TGCGCCAGCAGCCAAGATGGTTGGCGGGGAGAGCAGTTCTTC. Translated, it gives CASSQDGWRGEQFF.

This clone was found a few times. The rearrangement uses TRBV6-5 and TRBJ1-1, with 7 bases that match TRBD1. With 2 bases clipped from V and 1 base from J, the junction kept 7 bases outside the gene matches. Germline loops: CDR1 MNHEY, CDR2 SVGAGI. The CDR3 consists of 16 residues. CDR3 region: CASSYDRTGQNTEAFF. The CDR3 nucleotides are TGTGCCAGCAGTTACGACCGGACAGGCCAGAACACTGAAGCTTTCTTT.

The J gene is TRBJ1-4, the V gene TRBV11-2; TRBD1 might be the D (5 bases). CDR1 and CDR2 from the germline V gene are SGHAT and FQNNGV. V was clipped by 0 bases and J by 8 bases, with 19 bases between them. The CDR3 is 17 amino acids. The CDR3 reads CASSLDNVGLRNEKLFF. As DNA, the CDR3 is TGTGCCAGCAGCTTAGATAACGTGGGACTCCGGAACGAAAAACTGTTTTTT.

The V call is TRBV6-5, the J call TRBJ2-2, with 9 bases fitting TRBD1. In germline, CDR1 is MNHEY, CDR2 SVGAGI. The CDR3 length is 15 residues. Germline trimming cut 10 bases from V and 6 bases from J; bases unmatched to any gene: 12. The CDR3 sequence is CATLTGTGWAGELFF. CDR3 DNA sequence: TGTGCCACTCTTACAGGGACAGGGTGGGCCGGGGAGCTGTTTTTT.

V usage is TRBV7-9 and J usage is TRBJ2-1; weak D call: TRBD2 (7 bases). The CDR3 spans 16 residues. Germline CDR1 SEHNR, CDR2 FQNEAQ (reference sequence). V shed 4 bases and J shed 0 bases, with 13 bases lying between them. CDR3 DNA: TGTGCCAGCAGCTGGGGCGGGGGCCCCTCCTACAATGAGCAGTTCTTC. It yields the protein CASSWGGGPSYNEQFF.

The rearrangement links TRBV5-4 to TRBJ1-4; TRBD1 agrees at 7 bases. Germline CDR1 and CDR2: SGHNT and YYREEE (reference sequence). The CDR3 covers 15 residues. The J segment lost 8 bases and the V segment lost 4 bases, leaving 11 bases of the junction unmatched. CDR3 sequence: CASSKTTGSREKLFF. Written as DNA, the CDR3 is TGTGCCAGCAGCAAAACGACAGGGTCTAGGGAAAAACTGTTTTTT.

This sequence joins TRBV9 and TRBJ2-1; 9 bases line up with TRBD2. V lost 4 bases, J lost 7 bases, and 9 bases stayed unmatched. The CDR3 totals 15 residues. In germline, CDR1 is SGDLS, CDR2 YYNGEE. CDR3 region: CASSSGLALRNEQFF. The CDR3 nucleotides read TGTGCCAGCAGCTCGGGACTAGCTCTACGGAATGAGCAGTTCTTC.

This clone was detected a few times. The rearrangement uses TRBV20-1 and TRBJ1-1; D uncertain. Germline lookup yields CDR1 DFQATT and CDR2 SNEGSKA (reference sequence). The CDR3 is 11 amino acids. Between the trimmed V and J ends, which lost 2 bases and 6 bases, there was a span of 7 bases. The chain's CDR3 is CSARLAAEAFF. CDR3 coding DNA: TGCAGTGCTAGATTGGCGGCTGAAGCTTTCTTT.

The V and J genes are TRBV10-3 and TRBJ2-7; D not certain. V gave up 5 bases and J gave up 5 bases, with 16 bases separating them. Looked up from germline, CDR1 is ENHRY and CDR2 is SYGVKD. This CDR3 comprises 14 residues. In DNA form, the CDR3 reads TGTGCCATCAGTCGAGGAATGTCCTACGACGAGCAGTACTTC. Its translation: CAISRGMSYDEQYF.

The DNA for the CDR3 is TGTGCCAGCAAACGGGAGTACGAGCAGTACTTC. Translated, it gives CASKREYEQYF. V gene TRBV6-6 combines with J gene TRBJ2-7; a weak D match, TRBD2 (6 bases). V was pared by 7 bases and J by 4 bases, with 8 bases between. This CDR3 spans 11 amino acids. Per the germline V gene, CDR1 is MNHNY and CDR2 is SVGAGI (reference sequence).

V usage is TRBV4-3 and J usage is TRBJ1-1; D possibly corresponds to TRBD1 (6 bases). With 4 bases removed from V and 3 bases from J, the gap between germline ends came to 12 bases. This CDR3 has 14 residues. CDR1 and CDR2 from the germline V gene are LGHNA and YSLEER. Here the CDR3 DNA reads TGCGCCAGCAGCCCAACGGACAGCTACACTGAAGCTTTCTTT. As protein: CASSPTDSYTEAFF.

This clone was observed a handful of times. The chain is built from TRBV18 and TRBJ2-7; D gene uncertain. The CDR3 has 14 residues. CDR1 is KGHSH and CDR2 is LQKENI in the germline V gene. V was pared by 2 bases and J by 2 bases, with 10 bases between. The CDR3 bases are TGTGCCAGCTCACCAGGCTCCCAAGCCTACGAGCAGTACTTC. It is translated as CASSPGSQAYEQYF. Supplemented by reference TRBV18 and TRBJ2-7, the full variable domain reads NAGVMQNPRHLVRRRGQEARLRCSPMKGHSHVYWYRQLPEEGLKFMVYLQKENIIDESGMPKERFSAEFPKEGPSILRIQQVVRGDSAAYFCASSPGSQAYEQYFGPGTRLTVT.

The V and J genes are TRBV4-3 and TRBJ2-3; 11 bases are a match to TRBD2. The CDR3 runs 21 residues. Germline V gene lookup returns CDR1 LGHNA and CDR2 YSLEER. V lost 3 bases to trimming and J lost 2 bases; unmatched junction nucleotides: 19. CDR3 residues: CASSHWVYVAGGPTTTDTQYF. The CDR3 region has the DNA TGCGCCAGCAGCCATTGGGTTTACGTAGCGGGGGGGCCTACAACCACAGATACGCAGTATTTT.

The chain links TRBV7-9 to TRBJ2-4; tentatively, D is TRBD2 (6 bases). CDR1 is SEHNR, CDR2 FQNEAQ, per germline (reference sequence). The V end lost 5 bases, the J end lost 1 base, and 9 bases lay between the germline ends. The CDR3 spans 14 residues. The CDR3 spells CASSKLAAKNIQYF. For the CDR3, the DNA is TGTGCCAGCAGCAAGCTAGCGGCCAAAAACATTCAGTACTTC. The full variable domain, with the rest looked up from reference TRBV7-9 and TRBJ2-4, is DTGVSQNPRHKITKRGQNVTFRCDPISEHNRLYWYRQTLGQGPEFLTYFQNEAQLEKSRLLSDRFSAERPKGSFSTLEIQRTEQGDSAMYLCASSKLAAKNIQYFGAGTRLSVL.

Concerning this clone itself: This same CDR3 is encoded by further DNA sequences in the sample. This chain joins TRBV10-3 and TRBJ2-3, with 11 bases identical to TRBD2. V lost 4 bases to trimming and J lost 2 bases; unmatched junction nucleotides: 2. The germline gives CDR1 ENHRY, CDR2 SYGVKD. This CDR3 is built from 15 residues. The CDR3 loop reads CAISGLAGTTDTQYF. The CDR3 DNA reads TGTGCCATCAGTGGACTAGCGGGGACCACAGATACGCAGTATTTT.

This clone was detected only a few times. This chain uses TRBV27 with TRBJ2-3, with 7 nucleotides matching TRBD1. This CDR3 has 14 amino acids. The junction had 5 bases not matched to a gene; V was cut back by 5 bases and J by 3 bases. CDR1 and CDR2 (germline): MNHEY, SMNVEV (reference sequence). CDR3 coding DNA: TGTGCCAGCAGTCTCAGACAGGGAACAGATACGCAGTATTTT. This codes for CASSLRQGTDTQYF.